Below, one T cell receptor beta chain is given with its context. The data belong to a study of blood T cell repertoires in COVID-19. Study summary: Samples taken during acute and convalescent COVID-19 were collected in the United States, Italy and Spain. PBMCs, B-cell-depleted T cells, or T cells were the source of the cDNA or gDNA that made up the material.

Per the authors' pipeline: Amplified reference gene primers provided the basis for estimating nucleated cell counts. Produced via immunoSEQ multiplex PCR; TCRdb's table is partial and in-frame only. V, J and clone size are those of that table, while D and trimming were read from the DNA. The data show about 150,000 clones, with 80% to 90% seen just once and approximately 4% held by the top ten. Germline values: CDR1 SGDLS, CDR2 YYNGEE. V was cut by 4 bases and J by 0 bases, with 5 bases left in between. This CDR3 is 14 amino acids long. This clonotype was obtained from a woman aged 70-85 years with acute or convalescent COVID-19. The sample was peripheral blood. V gene TRBV9 combines with J gene TRBJ2-6, with no clear D. The CDR3 spells CASSPNSGANVLTF. The CDR3 nucleotides are TGTGCCAGCAGCCCAAACTCTGGGGCCAACGTCCTGACTTTC. Supplemented by reference TRBV9 and TRBJ2-6, the full variable domain reads DSGVTQTPKHLITATGQRVTLRCSPRSGDLSVYWYQQSLDQGLQFLIQYYNGEERAKGNILERFSAQQFPDLHSELNLSSLELGDSALYFCASSPNSGANVLTFGAGSRLTVL.